The entry below gives a single T cell receptor beta chain sequence along with its context. Its antigen is undetermined. Sequencing was performed with immunoSEQ multiplex PCR; in TCRdb, only in-frame clones are kept and a portion is missing. The table includes 65,000 to 100,000 clones, approximately 93% detected once. The CDR3 contains 18 residues. Germline V gene data show CDR1 as SEHNR and CDR2 as FQNEAQ (reference sequence). Losses at the gene ends were 6 bases for V and 0 bases for J; bases not matched to a gene: 8. This sample is drawn from a study of cytomegalovirus exposure and HLA in healthy donors. Notes on the study in general: Rare TCR sequences predominated, though certain public TCRs were found in many donors.

The genes are TRBV7-9 and TRBJ1-6; TRBD1 matches 10 bases. The specimen was PBMCs. This clonotype originated in a woman in her twenties or thirties in good health and CMV-seronegative. CDR3 nucleotide sequence: TGTGCCAGCAGACAAGACAGGGGGCCCAGCTCCTATAATTCACCCCTCCACTTT. It translates to CASRQDRGPSSYNSPLHF.